This T cell receptor (beta chain) is drawn from a study of T cells in Graves' hyperthyroidism and ophthalmopathy. Across the study: The blood sample was taken at first diagnosis, before treatment began.

This clonotype has a count of ten or more. The PBMCs had their origin in roughly 9.8 ml of fresh peripheral blood. V was shortened by 1 base and J by 8 bases, with 14 bases between the two germline ends. The germline V gene has CDR1 SGHTA and CDR2 FQGNSA. This CDR3 spans 15 amino acids. The investigators amplified TCR beta CDR3 regions from RNA transcripts. Researchers ran a first-round RT-PCR on the TCR CDR3 using the HTBI primer set. One entry per CDR3 protein, called by TCRdb with MiXCR from the multiplex PCR reads. Counted here are about 410,000 distinct CDR3 sequences, about 14% occurring once; the ten biggest clones make up approximately 13%.

The chain uses TRBV7-2 and TRBJ1-4, with a weak D call TRBD1 (6 bases). This receptor was obtained from a man aged 18 to 35 with Graves' ophthalmopathy. The sample was blood. The CDR3 nucleotides read TGTGCCAGCAGCTTAGGGGGGGCAGGCAGGGAAAAACTGTTTTTT. Translated, it gives CASSLGGAGREKLFF.